The TCR beta chain described here comes from a study of T cells after yellow fever vaccination. Study-wide results and caveats: FACS-sorted repertoires could harbor abundant contaminating bulk-population clonotypes. Most primary-vaccination clones reappeared after the booster (approximately 95% CD4, about 90% CD8).

TCRdb re-called the 5' RACE reads with MiXCR, one entry per CDR3 protein. The profile covers roughly 160,000 distinct CDR3 sequences, with about 7% appearing a single time and about 2.5% taken by the ten largest. With respect to this clonotype: Its target is not known. A much larger clone lies one base from this, so it may be a read error.

The CDR3 covers 13 residues. V was trimmed by 6 bases and J by 4 bases, leaving 12 bases between them. Sequences were derived from CD4+ T cells sorted from PBMCs, sampled 4 to 5 days after the first yellow fever vaccination. This clonotype originated in a man between 18 and 35 years old who received the YFV17D yellow fever vaccine. The chain recombines TRBV12-3 or TRBV12-4 with TRBJ2-5; D is uncertain. The CDR3 reads CASRQDTGETQYF. Here the CDR3 DNA reads TGTGCCAGCAGGCAAGACACTGGAGAGACCCAGTACTTC.